One and the same sample provided the 29 T cell receptor beta chains below, sequenced in a study of CD8+CD57+ T cells in acquired aplastic anemia. The TCR beta profiling, which covered VDJ combination and CDR3 sequence, was carried out using genomic DNA as the template. TCRdb itself ran the reads through MiXCR, one entry per CDR3 protein. The sample lists around 200,000 distinct CDR3 sequences; 45% to 60% were seen once. Patients chosen for sequencing had shown CD8+CD57+ cell expansion by flow cytometry. Sequences were obtained from sorted CD4+, CD8+, or CD8+CD57+ T cells (not recorded which) from PBMCs. The receptors stem from a human donor with aplastic anemia.

A remark on this clonotype: A junction end diverges from the germline sequence, so it may reflect a read error. The chain has TRBV7-6 and TRBJ2-5, with a weak D call TRBD2 (5 bases). The V gene's germline CDR1 is SGHVS and CDR2 FNYEAQ. The CDR3 is made up of 13 amino acids. This chain's CDR3 is CASSLMGGETQYF. As DNA, the CDR3 is TGTGCTAGCAGCTTAATGGGCGGGGAGACCCAGTACTTC.

The chain links TRBV20-1 to TRBJ2-5, with TRBD2 identical over 9 bases. Losses at the gene ends were 6 bases for V and 5 bases for J; bases not matched to a gene: 10. Germline values: CDR1 DFQATT, CDR2 SNEGSKA (reference sequence). There are 14 residues in the CDR3. This CDR3 reads CSAPLVAGVETQYF. DNA for the CDR3: TGCAGTGCCCCACTGGTAGCGGGAGTTGAGACCCAGTACTTC.

This chain connects TRBV28 to TRBJ1-2; maybe TRBD1 (5 bases). The CDR3 is 15 residues long. The germline gives CDR1 MDHEN, CDR2 SYDVKM. V was pared by 2 bases and J by 5 bases, with 15 bases between. CDR3 sequence (DNA): TGTGCCAGCAGTTTAGCCCAATCAGGGTTGTATGGCTACACCTTC. Encoded protein: CASSLAQSGLYGYTF.

In its sample, this clonotype was seen many times. The V gene is TRBV20-1, the J gene TRBJ1-2; D is possibly TRBD1 (5 bases). CDR3 size: 12 residues. Germline-derived CDR1 and CDR2 are DFQATT and SNEGSKA (reference sequence). V lost 3 bases to trimming and J lost 4 bases, with 9 bases between them. CDR3 nucleotide sequence: TGCAGTGCTAGGGGTCAGGGCTATGGCTACACCTTC. Translated: CSARGQGYGYTF.

The chain recombines TRBV29-1 with TRBJ2-7, with 10 bases fitting TRBD1. CDR1 is SQVTM, CDR2 ANQGSEA, per germline. The CDR3 length is 12 residues. Trimming took 8 bases from V and 6 from J; bases not matched to a gene: 7. The CDR3 DNA follows: TGCAGCTTGGGACAGGGGAAGGGCGAGCAGTACTTC. Its protein is CSLGQGKGEQYF.

This clonotype came up many times. Here the CDR3 DNA reads TGTGCCAGCAGTTACGATTCGGGTACCAATCAGCCCCAGCATTTT. Translation gives CASSYDSGTNQPQHF. The V and J genes are TRBV6-5 and TRBJ1-5; D not certain. Trimming took off 2 bases at V and 3 bases at J, with 11 bases between the two ends. The CDR3 runs 15 residues. The V gene's germline CDR1 is MNHEY and CDR2 SVGAGI.

The chain is built from TRBV6-1 and TRBJ2-1; TRBD2 agrees at 11 bases. The CDR3 contains 14 residues. J gave up 8 bases and V 7 bases, and 7 bases lay outside the gene matches. Germline V lookup: CDR1 MNHNS, CDR2 SASEGT. The CDR3 is CASTLAGGRDEQFF. CDR3 nucleotide sequence: TGTGCCAGCACCTTAGCGGGAGGGAGAGATGAGCAGTTCTTC.

This clonotype rates as medium-sized (0.01 to 0.1%). The rearrangement uses TRBV2 and TRBJ1-6; D gene ambiguous. The CDR3 has 14 amino acids. Germline values: CDR1 SNHLY, CDR2 FYNNEI. Trimming left V 4 bases short and J 5 bases short, with 9 bases between. CDR3 DNA: TGTGCCAGCAGTGTTCGGGGTGATAATTCACCCCTCCACTTT. Translation gives CASSVRGDNSPLHF.

Many counts were recorded for this clonotype. V usage is TRBV12-3 or TRBV12-4 and J usage is TRBJ2-1, with D perhaps TRBD1 (5 bases). Trimming left V 1 base short and J 0 bases short, with 13 bases between. This CDR3 contains 17 residues. The CDR3 is CASSLGRQLSSYNEQFF. The CDR3 DNA reads TGTGCCAGCAGTTTAGGACGACAGTTGAGCTCCTACAATGAGCAGTTCTTC.

This clonotype was recorded at least ten times. This chain joins TRBV25-1 and TRBJ2-7, with D possibly matching TRBD2 (6 bases). The CDR3 runs 14 residues. The V and J ends lost 7 bases and 3 bases respectively, with 16 bases between them. Germline V gives CDR1 MGHDK, CDR2 SYGVNS. The CDR3 here is CASTMGGRNYEQYF. The CDR3 DNA reads as TGTGCCAGCACTATGGGGGGAAGAAACTACGAGCAGTACTTC.

The chain couples TRBV5-1 to TRBJ1-1, with D perhaps matching TRBD1 (5 bases). The CDR3 length is 14 residues. CDR1 is SGHRS and CDR2 is YFSETQ in the germline V gene. V lost 4 bases and J lost 3, with 13 bases in between. The CDR3 reads CASSPRDGDTEAFF. The CDR3 coding sequence is TGCGCCAGCAGCCCCAGGGACGGGGACACTGAAGCTTTCTTT.

The genes are TRBV10-3 and TRBJ2-7; D may be TRBD1 (5 bases). Trimming removed 6 bases at V and 5 bases at J, with 11 bases between. This CDR3 contains 12 residues. In germline, CDR1 is ENHRY, CDR2 SYGVKD. The CDR3 bases are TGTGCCATCAGGGGGCGAAGAGACGAGCAGTACTTC. Its protein product is CAIRGRRDEQYF.

This clonotype was seen repeatedly, ten times or more. The chain employs TRBV20-1 and TRBJ1-6; 7 bases fit TRBD1. In germline, CDR1 is DFQATT, CDR2 SNEGSKA (reference sequence). This CDR3 has 14 residues. Germline trimming cut 4 bases from V and 8 bases from J; bases unmatched to any gene: 8. This chain's CDR3 is CSAIRQGVDSPLHF. Written as DNA, the CDR3 is TGCAGTGCTATTAGACAGGGAGTAGATTCACCCCTCCACTTT.

In this sample, this clonotype turned up a few times. The chain carries TRBV19 and TRBJ2-3; the match to TRBD2 covers 10 bases. Losses at the gene ends were 3 bases for V and 0 bases for J; bases not matched to a gene: 0. The CDR3 runs to 15 residues. CDR1 is LNHDA and CDR2 is SQIVND in the germline V gene (reference sequence). The CDR3 region has the DNA TGTGCCAGTAGTATGACTAGCGGGAGCACAGATACGCAGTATTTT. Its translation is CASSMTSGSTDTQYF.

This clonotype occurred a few times. Germline is not matched at one junction end, which may reflect a read error. V is TRBV24-1 and J is TRBJ2-3, with 9 bases lining up with TRBD2. The CDR3 is made up of 14 amino acids. In germline, CDR1 is KGHDR, CDR2 SFDVKD. This chain's CDR3 is CASSLAGLAKDLYF. For the CDR3, the DNA is TGTGCCAGCAGTCTAGCCGGACTAGCGAAAGATCTGTATTTT.

This clonotype appeared a few times. The rearrangement uses TRBV20-1 and TRBJ2-7, with 9 bases lining up with TRBD2. Germline V gene data show CDR1 as DFQATT and CDR2 as SNEGSKA (reference sequence). The V and J ends lost 5 bases and 9 bases, in that order; junction bases with no gene match: 17. CDR3 size: 15 residues. The CDR3 DNA is TGCAGTGCTGACCCAAGGGGCGGGAGGGGGACCGTGCAGTACTTC. It yields the protein CSADPRGGRGTVQYF.

The chain combines TRBV2 with TRBJ1-1; D remains ambiguous. Germline values: CDR1 SNHLY, CDR2 FYNNEI. V lost 3 bases and J lost 10, with 9 bases in between. The CDR3 has 11 amino acids. CDR3: CASSESGSAFF. The CDR3 DNA sequence: TGTGCCAGCAGTGAGTCGGGGTCAGCTTTCTTT.

V usage is TRBV20-1 and J usage is TRBJ1-2; D unresolved. Germline values: CDR1 DFQATT, CDR2 SNEGSKA (reference sequence). The length of the CDR3 is 12 residues. Trimming shortened V by 0 bases and J by 8 bases, and 10 bases separated the two germline ends. CDR3 sequence (DNA): TGCAGTGCTAGAGAATGGCAGCTCGGCTACACCTTC. Encoded protein: CSAREWQLGYTF.

The J gene is TRBJ1-5, the V gene TRBV7-8; possibly TRBD1 for D (5 bases). Trimming left V 1 base short and J 6 bases short, with 13 bases between. Germline CDR1 and CDR2: SGHVS and FQNEAQ. The CDR3 contains 15 residues. The DNA for the CDR3 is TGTGCCAGCAGCTTAGTTCGCAGGGAAGGTCAGCCCCAGCATTTT. The encoded protein is CASSLVRREGQPQHF.

The rearrangement uses TRBV11-2 and TRBJ2-7; 8 bases line up with TRBD1. The CDR3 covers 14 residues. The J segment lost 10 bases and the V segment lost 5 bases, leaving 13 bases of the junction unmatched. In germline, CDR1 is SGHAT, CDR2 FQNNGV. The CDR3: CASSGTTSGGHQYF. The CDR3, as DNA: TGTGCCAGCAGCGGAACCACCTCAGGGGGCCATCAGTACTTC.

This clonotype was picked up many times. V gene TRBV19 combines with J gene TRBJ2-4; D is unresolved. Germline V gene data show CDR1 as LNHDA and CDR2 as SQIVND (reference sequence). V lost 5 bases to trimming and J lost 0 bases, with 8 bases between them. CDR3 length equals 14 residues. The CDR3 sequence is CASSPILAKNIQYF. The CDR3, as DNA: TGTGCCAGTAGTCCGATCCTAGCCAAAAACATTCAGTACTTC. The whole variable domain, filled in from reference TRBV19 and TRBJ2-4, reads DGGITQSPKYLFRKEGQNVTLSCEQNLNHDAMYWYRQDPGQGLRLIYYSQIVNDFQKGDIAEGYSVSREKKESFPLTVTSAQKNPTAFYLCASSPILAKNIQYFGAGTRLSVL.

This clonotype came up a few times. The chain couples TRBV19 to TRBJ2-5; D not resolved. The CDR3 runs 14 residues. Germline CDR1 reads LNHDA; CDR2 reads SQIVND (reference sequence). Trimming removed 7 bases at V and 3 bases at J, with 15 bases between. As DNA, the CDR3 is TGTGCCAGTACCGCGACCCTCGGAGAAGAGACCCAGTACTTC. This sequence encodes CASTATLGEETQYF.

The sample holds many counts of this clonotype. V usage is TRBV2 and J usage is TRBJ2-7; a weak D match, TRBD1 (5 bases). Per the germline V gene, CDR1 is SNHLY and CDR2 is FYNNEI. The V end lost 7 bases, the J end lost 2 bases, and 15 bases lay between the germline ends. This CDR3 is built from 14 residues. Written as DNA, the CDR3 is TGTGCCAGCAATCTCCAGGGCGGTCCCTACGAGCAGTACTTC. Residues: CASNLQGGPYEQYF.

The genes are TRBV24-1 and TRBJ1-5; TRBD1 matches at 8 bases. After removal of 5 bases from V and 6 bases from J, the junction contained 5 bases not matched to a gene. Per germline, CDR1 KGHDR and CDR2 SFDVKD. The CDR3 loop spans 14 amino acids. The CDR3 region is CATSAGTGRQPQHF. CDR3 DNA: TGTGCCACCAGTGCCGGGACAGGTCGTCAGCCCCAGCATTTT.

Comment on this clonotype: This may arise from a read error, as a much more abundant clone is one base away. The chain couples TRBV5-4 to TRBJ1-2; 7 bases agree with TRBD1. The germline CDR1 and CDR2 sequences are SGHNT and YYREEE (reference sequence). The CDR3 runs 15 residues. J gave up 4 bases and V 0 bases, and 6 bases lay outside the gene matches. The DNA of the CDR3 is TGTGCCAGCAGCTTGGGGGTTGACAGGGTCTATGGCTACACCTTC. It is translated as CASSLGVDRVYGYTF.

The DNA of the CDR3 is TGTGCCAGTACCGTCGGGACCAATGAGCAGTTCTTC. Translating it yields CASTVGTNEQFF. This chain connects TRBV19 to TRBJ2-1; D is possibly TRBD1 or TRBD2 (5 bases each). CDR3 size: 12 residues. V was trimmed by 7 bases and J by 6 bases, leaving 10 bases between them. From germline, CDR1 is LNHDA and CDR2 SQIVND (reference sequence). Together with reference TRBV19 and TRBJ2-1, the CDR3 gives the full variable domain: DGGITQSPKYLFRKEGQNVTLSCEQNLNHDAMYWYRQDPGQGLRLIYYSQIVNDFQKGDIAEGYSVSREKKESFPLTVTSAQKNPTAFYLCASTVGTNEQFFGPGTRLTVL.

This clonotype was counted many times. The CDR3 coding sequence is TGTGCCAGTAGTACGGACCAGACTACTAACTATGGCTACACCTTC. Translated, it gives CASSTDQTTNYGYTF. J is TRBJ1-2 and V is TRBV19, with D unresolved. Germline V lookup: CDR1 LNHDA, CDR2 SQIVND (reference sequence). Trimming cost V 4 bases and J 0 bases, with 12 bases left between them. This CDR3 region has 15 residues.

The chain links TRBV10-2 to TRBJ1-4, with TRBD1 matching 7 bases. The V gene's germline CDR1 is WSHSY and CDR2 SAAADI. V gave up 8 bases and J gave up 7 bases; unmatched junction bases: 13. This CDR3 comprises 15 residues. The CDR3 bases are TGCGCCAGCTCCGAACAGGGGTTGGAGGCTGAAAAACTGTTTTTT. Its translation is CASSEQGLEAEKLFF.

V usage is TRBV9 and J usage is TRBJ1-1; D is ambiguous. Germline V CDR1 and CDR2: SGDLS, YYNGEE. V lost 4 bases and J lost 8, with 12 bases in between. This CDR3 has 12 residues. In nucleotides, the CDR3 is TGTGCCAGCAGCCCGGGTGGTCTCGAAGCTTTCTTT. This encodes CASSPGGLEAFF.